One sample yielded the 10 T cell receptor beta chains listed below, sequenced in a study of T cells in Graves' hyperthyroidism and ophthalmopathy (dated by TCRdb to the late 2010s). Receptors were amplified or captured by multiplex PCR. Sequencer: Illumina HiSeq 2000. The TCR beta CDR3 regions were amplified from the RNA transcripts. The TCR CDR3 was subjected to a first round of RT-PCR using the HTBI primer set and the Qiagen OneStep RT-PCR kit. The public reads were run again by TCRdb, first through fastp at Q25 and then through MiXCR, and only productive beta chains were kept. All rows with the same CDR3 protein become a single entry with the most common DNA and genes. For this sample the table gives around 300,000 distinct CDR3 sequences, of which roughly 13% were detected only once. Of the sample, approximately 7.9% falls within the top ten clones. Sequenced sample: blood. The receptors were sampled from a middle-aged woman with Graves' hyperthyroidism.

This clonotype occurred a few times. The rearrangement joins TRBV6-2 or TRBV6-3 to TRBJ2-1; D may be TRBD2 (6 bases). The germline gives CDR1 MNHEY, CDR2 SVGEGT. The CDR3 length is 14 residues. Between the trimmed V and J ends, which lost 4 bases and 12 bases, there was a span of 19 bases. Here the CDR3 reads CASSSTGTQGWQFF. CDR3 sequence (DNA): TGTGCCAGCAGTTCAACCGGGACTCAAGGTTGGCAGTTCTTC.

This clonotype showed up many times. V and J are TRBV7-9 and TRBJ2-1; D is unclear. V was cut by 5 bases and J by 7 bases, with 9 bases left in between. CDR1 is SEHNR, CDR2 FQNEAQ, per germline (reference sequence). The CDR3 extends over 12 amino acids. Here the CDR3 DNA reads TGTGCCAGCAGCCCCTTGGTTAATGAGCAGTTCTTC. Protein sequence: CASSPLVNEQFF.

This clonotype was detected ten times or more. The chain couples TRBV6-2 or TRBV6-3 to TRBJ1-1; D unclear. The CDR3 has 15 amino acids. The V end was cut by 6 bases, the J end by 0 bases, with 14 bases between. Germline CDR1 MNHEY, CDR2 SVGEGT. The CDR3 sequence: CASSQDSSMNTEAFF. The CDR3 nucleotides read TGTGCCAGCAGCCAAGATAGCTCTATGAACACTGAAGCTTTCTTT.

This clonotype was detected many times. The chain links TRBV5-1 to TRBJ1-2; 8 bases are a match to TRBD1. V lost 1 base to trimming and J lost 6 bases; unmatched junction nucleotides: 5. The germline V gene encodes CDR1 SGHRS and CDR2 YFSETQ. The CDR3 spans 14 residues. The CDR3 loop reads CASSLQGAEDGYTF. The CDR3 DNA is TGCGCCAGCAGCTTGCAGGGGGCCGAAGATGGCTACACCTTC.

A word on this clonotype: The junction does not match germline at one end; this may be a read error. CDR3 region: CASSPNYRAGNQPHHF. The CDR3 coding sequence is TGTGCCAGCTCACCAAACTACAGGGCTGGCAATCAGCCCCATCATTTT. The J gene is TRBJ1-5, the V gene TRBV18; D perhaps matches TRBD1 (6 bases). The length of the CDR3 is 16 residues. Germline CDR1 reads KGHSH; CDR2 reads LQKENI. Based on the CDR3 plus reference TRBV18 and TRBJ1-5, the full variable domain is NAGVMQNPRHLVRRRGQEARLRCSPMKGHSHVYWYRQLPEEGLKFMVYLQKENIIDESGMPKERFSAEFPKEGPSILRIQQVVRGDSAAYFCASSPNYRAGNQPHHFGDGTRLSIL.

Comments on this clonotype: This could be a read error, since a much larger clone is one nucleotide away. V gene TRBV20-1 combines with J gene TRBJ2-7; 7 positions match TRBD2. V gave up 4 bases and J gave up 7 bases; unmatched junction bases: 22. The CDR3 length is 17 residues. Germline CDR1 reads DFQATT; CDR2 reads SNEGSKA (reference sequence). CDR3 coding DNA: TGCAGTGCTAAGCGGCCTAGCGGCCTTCGAGGCGGGGTTGAGCAGTACTTC. It translates to CSAKRPSGLRGGVEQYF.

This clonotype was seen repeatedly, ten times or more. The V gene is TRBV15, the J gene TRBJ2-7, with D unresolved. Trimming pared 4 bases from V and 2 bases from J, leaving 9 bases between. Germline values: CDR1 LNHNV, CDR2 YYDKDF (reference sequence). This CDR3 has 13 residues. The CDR3, as DNA: TGTGCCACCAGCACAGACACCACCTACGAGCAGTACTTC. It encodes CATSTDTTYEQYF.

At least ten counts were recorded for this clonotype. The chain is built from TRBV3-1 and TRBJ1-1; TRBD1 might be the D (6 bases). This CDR3 has 14 residues. Germline-derived CDR1 and CDR2 are LGHDT and YNNKEL (reference sequence). The V gene lost 4 bases and the J gene lost 1 base, with 10 bases spanning the gap. The CDR3 DNA sequence: TGTGCCAGCAGCCGACAGGAGGCGAACACTGAAGCTTTCTTT. Its protein product is CASSRQEANTEAFF.

This clonotype was seen at least ten times. This chain links TRBV2 with TRBJ2-1, with 11 bases identical to TRBD2. The CDR3 totals 12 residues. Per the germline V gene, CDR1 is SNHLY and CDR2 is FYNNEI. Trimming cost V 9 bases and J 8 bases; bases outside gene matches: 3. The CDR3 nucleotides are TGTGCCAGTGGTAGCGGGAGGGATGAGCAGTTCTTC. Its protein is CASGSGRDEQFF.

The rearrangement joins TRBV4-1 to TRBJ1-2; possible D gene TRBD1, 5 bases. The V gene lost 2 bases and the J gene lost 0 bases, with 10 bases spanning the gap. The CDR3 length is 15 residues. Germline V gene data show CDR1 as MGHRA and CDR2 as YSYEKL. CDR3 DNA sequence: TGCGCCAGCAGCCAAATATTGGGGGCTAACTATGGCTACACCTTC. Protein product: CASSQILGANYGYTF.